These 22 T cell receptor beta chains were all obtained from the same sample, sequenced in a study of Graves' ophthalmopathy and Graves' hyperthyroidism. Scientists amplified the TCR beta CDR3 regions from RNA transcripts. First-round RT-PCR employed HTBI primers, with a second-round multiplex PCR after it. TCRdb reanalysed the multiplex PCR reads using MiXCR and keeps one entry per CDR3 protein. The sample holds about 400,000 distinct CDR3 sequences, around 16% seen once. Input material: peripheral blood. All receptors derive from a woman in her late teens or twenties with Graves' ophthalmopathy.

There are many counts of this clonotype. The CDR3 region is CSASGTSGNTGELFF. For the CDR3, the DNA is TGCAGTGCTAGTGGTACTAGCGGAAACACCGGGGAGCTGTTTTTT. The V gene is TRBV20-1, the J gene TRBJ2-2; 8 bases map to TRBD2. Germline lookup yields CDR1 DFQATT and CDR2 SNEGSKA (reference sequence). Losses at the gene ends were 3 bases for V and 2 bases for J; bases not matched to a gene: 5. This CDR3 has 15 amino acids.

This clonotype appeared a few times. V is TRBV6-1 and J is TRBJ1-6; maybe TRBD1 (6 bases). Germline CDR1 reads MNHNS; CDR2 reads SASEGT. Trimming took 6 bases from V and 5 from J, leaving 8 bases between them. The CDR3 loop spans 13 amino acids. In DNA form, the CDR3 reads TGTGCCAGCAGGGACAGAAATAATTCACCCCTCCACTTT. Translating it yields CASRDRNNSPLHF.

This clonotype was picked up many times. The CDR3 protein is CSVAGRSYEQYF. Here the CDR3 DNA reads TGCAGCGTTGCCGGCCGGTCATACGAGCAGTACTTC. V gene TRBV29-1 combines with J gene TRBJ2-7; no clear D gene. Trimming took off 4 bases at V and 4 bases at J, with 11 bases between the two ends. This CDR3 spans 12 amino acids. The germline CDR1 and CDR2 sequences are SQVTM and ANQGSEA.

Ten or more counts support this clonotype. The rearrangement links TRBV6-2 or TRBV6-3 to TRBJ2-7; no clear D gene. V lost 2 bases to trimming and J lost 1 base, with 9 bases between them. Germline V CDR1 and CDR2: MNHEY, SVGEGT. This CDR3 region has 14 residues. The CDR3 sequence is CASSYPGVSYEQYF. The CDR3 nucleotides are TGTGCCAGCAGTTACCCTGGGGTTTCCTACGAGCAGTACTTC.

This clonotype occurred many times. In nucleotides, the CDR3 is TGTGCCTGGAGTTCAGGCGGCGGTTTTATTTCACCCCTCCACTTT. Its translation: CAWSSGGGFISPLHF. The genes are TRBV30 and TRBJ1-6; no firm D call. The CDR3 contains 15 residues. V shed 2 bases and J shed 9 bases, with 17 bases lying between them. CDR1 and CDR2 from the germline V gene are GTSNPN and SVGIG (reference sequence).

J is TRBJ1-2 and V is TRBV12-3 or TRBV12-4, with TRBD1 matching over 7 bases. The CDR3 consists of 12 residues. J was trimmed by 8 bases and V by 3 bases; bases with no gene match: 3. The CDR3 reads CASSFKGGGYTF. The CDR3 nucleotides are TGTGCCAGCAGTTTTAAAGGGGGCGGCTACACCTTC.

The CDR3 region is CASAAPGRYEQYF. The CDR3 coding sequence is TGTGCCAGCGCCGCGCCCGGGAGATACGAGCAGTACTTC. This rearrangement joins TRBV12-3 or TRBV12-4 to TRBJ2-7; D is possibly TRBD2 (6 bases). Trimming pared 8 bases from V and 4 bases from J, leaving 15 bases between. The length of the CDR3 is 13 residues.

This clonotype was seen repeatedly, ten times or more. The CDR3: CSASIQGTEAFF. As DNA, the CDR3 is TGCAGTGCTAGTATTCAGGGCACTGAAGCTTTCTTT. V usage is TRBV20-1 and J usage is TRBJ1-1; D might be TRBD1 (5 bases). The V gene's germline CDR1 is DFQATT and CDR2 SNEGSKA (reference sequence). This CDR3 spans 12 amino acids. The V end lost 3 bases, the J end lost 4 bases, and 9 bases lay between the germline ends.

In its sample, this clonotype was seen many times. This chain joins TRBV19 and TRBJ1-4; TRBD1 is a possible D gene (5 bases). Per germline, CDR1 LNHDA and CDR2 SQIVND (reference sequence). Trimming removed 7 bases from V and 8 bases from J, with 14 bases in between. This CDR3 region has 13 residues. CDR3 sequence reads: CASMGGGGEKLFF. As DNA, the CDR3 is TGTGCCAGTATGGGTGGCGGGGGAGAAAAACTGTTTTTT. Supplemented by reference TRBV19 and TRBJ1-4, the full variable domain reads DGGITQSPKYLFRKEGQNVTLSCEQNLNHDAMYWYRQDPGQGLRLIYYSQIVNDFQKGDIAEGYSVSREKKESFPLTVTSAQKNPTAFYLCASMGGGGEKLFFGSGTQLSVL.

This clonotype was detected ten times or more. The chain combines TRBV18 with TRBJ2-3, with unresolved D. Germline V gene data show CDR1 as KGHSH and CDR2 as LQKENI. The CDR3 contains 13 residues. Trimming took off 0 bases at V and 2 bases at J, with 3 bases between the two ends. As DNA, the CDR3 is TGTGCCAGCTCACCACCTACCACAGATACGCAGTATTTT. Translated, it gives CASSPPTTDTQYF.

This clonotype was counted many times. The chain carries TRBV7-2 and TRBJ2-2, with D maybe TRBD2 (6 bases). Germline CDR1 reads SGHTA; CDR2 reads FQGNSA. This CDR3 is built from 16 residues. V lost 6 bases, J lost 5 bases, and 19 bases lay in between. The chain's CDR3 is CASRRRVLGPTGELFF. The CDR3 DNA is TGTGCCAGCAGACGGAGGGTACTAGGTCCGACCGGGGAGCTGTTTTTT.

This clonotype was found many times. The chain joins TRBV11-2 to TRBJ2-7; D perhaps matches TRBD1 (6 bases). This CDR3 is built from 17 residues. Germline V CDR1 and CDR2: SGHAT, FQNNGV. With 7 bases removed from V and 3 bases from J, the gap between germline ends came to 25 bases. The DNA of the CDR3 is TGTGCCAGCAACCCCTCCTCCTACAGGGCCTCCTTCTACGAGCAGTACTTC. It specifies CASNPSSYRASFYEQYF. The whole variable domain, filled in from reference TRBV11-2 and TRBJ2-7, reads EAGVAQSPRYKIIEKRQSVAFWCNPISGHATLYWYQQILGQGPKLLIQFQNNGVVDDSQLPKDRFSAERLKGVDSTLKIQPAKLEDSAVYLCASNPSSYRASFYEQYFGPGTRLTVT.

Ten or more counts support this clonotype. The chain carries TRBV30 and TRBJ1-1; a weak D match, TRBD1 (5 bases). Germline V CDR1 and CDR2: GTSNPN, SVGIG (reference sequence). The V end lost 0 bases, the J end lost 12 bases, and 14 bases lay between the germline ends. This CDR3 spans 12 amino acids. The CDR3 DNA follows: TGTGCCTGGAGTGTACGGGGGGGGGTGACTTTCTTT. It translates to CAWSVRGGVTFF.

This clonotype has ten or more counts. The chain couples TRBV10-2 to TRBJ1-5; D possibly corresponds to TRBD1 (5 bases). This CDR3 contains 15 residues. V shed 7 bases and J shed 1 base, with 14 bases lying between them. Germline values: CDR1 WSHSY, CDR2 SAAADI. CDR3 bases: TGCGCCAGCAAATTTGGGGGAGGAAGCAATCAGCCCCAGCATTTT. Amino acids: CASKFGGGSNQPQHF.

This clonotype was seen many times. The V gene is TRBV29-1, the J gene TRBJ2-7, with 7 positions matching TRBD1. The length of the CDR3 is 13 residues. Germline V gene sequence: CDR1 SQVTM, CDR2 ANQGSEA. V trimming: 8 bases; J trimming: 6 bases; junction bases outside the gene matches: 13. In DNA form, the CDR3 reads TGCAGCAGCAGACGGGACGCAGGGGGCGAGCAGTACTTC. It is translated as CSSRRDAGGEQYF.

This clonotype was counted ten times or more. The chain employs TRBV6-8 and TRBJ2-2; D uncertain. Germline CDR1 reads MNHGY; CDR2 reads SAAAGT. V gave up 2 bases and J gave up 3 bases, with 19 bases separating them. This CDR3 has 18 residues. The CDR3 DNA sequence: TGTGCCAGCAGTTACCTCAGGAAAAGAAAGGTGGACACCGGGGAGCTGTTTTTT. Its protein is CASSYLRKRKVDTGELFF.

This clonotype was observed many times. The chain uses TRBV10-1 and TRBJ2-7; D may be TRBD2 (5 bases). The CDR3 covers 13 residues. CDR1 and CDR2 from the germline V gene are WNHNN and SYGVQD (reference sequence). Trimming pared 6 bases from V and 6 bases from J, leaving 15 bases between. CDR3 in amino acids: CASSEGLLSEQYF. CDR3 nucleotide sequence: TGCGCCAGCAGCGAGGGTCTGCTGAGCGAGCAGTACTTC.

This clonotype was picked up many times. V gene TRBV10-2 combines with J gene TRBJ2-6; D is undetermined. CDR3 length: 16 residues. Trimming took 5 bases from V and 2 from J, leaving 13 bases between them. The germline gives CDR1 WSHSY, CDR2 SAAADI. CDR3 sequence (DNA): TGCGCCAGCAGTATCCCCCGGTCCACTGGGGCCAACGTCCTGACTTTC. Its translation: CASSIPRSTGANVLTF.

V usage is TRBV28 and J usage is TRBJ2-5, with D maybe TRBD1 (6 bases). This CDR3 has 13 amino acids. Germline V gene sequence: CDR1 MDHEN, CDR2 SYDVKM. V dropped 6 bases and J dropped 7 bases, with 15 bases sitting between them. Here the CDR3 reads CASRRTGSWTQYF. The CDR3 DNA sequence: TGTGCCAGCAGACGAACAGGGTCTTGGACCCAGTACTTC.

The sample holds many counts of this clonotype. The chain couples TRBV6-1 to TRBJ2-5; D is uncertain. The germline gives CDR1 MNHNS, CDR2 SASEGT. V shed 4 bases and J shed 3 bases, with 6 bases lying between them. The CDR3 runs 12 residues. This CDR3 is CASSVDKETQYF. The DNA of the CDR3 is TGTGCCAGCAGTGTAGATAAAGAGACCCAGTACTTC.

This clonotype was detected many times. V and J are TRBV7-3 and TRBJ2-5, with D perhaps matching TRBD2 (6 bases). Trimming pared 5 bases from V and 2 bases from J, leaving 12 bases between. The CDR3 totals 14 residues. The germline CDR1 and CDR2 sequences are SGHTA and FQGTGA. CDR3 nucleotides: TGTGCCAGCAGCCGCGGCGGGAATCAAGAGACCCAGTACTTC. It encodes CASSRGGNQETQYF.

This clonotype was seen many times. The chain employs TRBV20-1 and TRBJ1-2, with 7 nucleotides matching TRBD1. The CDR3 consists of 14 residues. Trimming took 6 bases from V and 6 from J; bases not matched to a gene: 13. Looked up from germline, CDR1 is DFQATT and CDR2 is SNEGSKA (reference sequence). The chain's CDR3 is CSAGSAGGGNGYTF. The CDR3 region has the DNA TGCAGTGCCGGCTCGGCAGGGGGAGGAAATGGCTACACCTTC.